This is a list of T cell receptor beta chains from one sample in a study of HIV-infected patients and healthy controls. TCRdb processed the 5' RACE reads anew with MiXCR; each CDR3 protein has one entry. The sample records roughly 7,300 distinct CDR3 sequences, about 8% being singletons. Sequencing used blood, obtained before antiretroviral therapy. Receptors originate from an adult with HIV infection. Each CDR3 is given with its conserved first and last residue. A D gene is named only where the DNA matches it firmly. Some rows have no size entry. The others give once, few or many, or a class for an expanded clone.

D gene	V gene	CDR3 length	J gene	clone size	CDR3 protein	CDR3 DNA
NA	TRBV12-3/TRBV12-4	14	TRBJ1-1	NA	CASSNRDTDTEAFF	TGTGCCAGCAGTAATCGGGACACAGACACTGAAGCTTTCTTT
NA	TRBV30	16	TRBJ2-5	many	CAWSRLRGAYQETQYF	TGTGCCTGGAGTAGACTCCGCGGGGCTTACCAAGAGACCCAGTACTTC
NA	TRBV20-1	11	TRBJ2-5	many	CSARDRETQYF	TGCAGTGCTAGAGATCGGGAGACCCAGTACTTC
NA	TRBV4-1	15	TRBJ1-1	many	CASSARTGTDPQAFF	TGCGCCAGCAGCGCGAGAACCGGGACGGATCCCCAAGCTTTCTTT
TRBD1	TRBV5-4	14	TRBJ1-6	many	CASSLWTGDSPLHF	TGTGCCAGCAGCTTGTGGACAGGGGATTCACCCCTCCACTTT
TRBD2	TRBV25-1	12	TRBJ2-7	many	CATGLARDEQYF	TGTGCCACCGGACTAGCGAGGGACGAGCAGTACTTC
TRBD1	TRBV7-2	17	TRBJ1-4	many	CASSLGPATGGGEKLFF	TGTGCCAGCAGCTTAGGTCCCGCCACAGGGGGTGGTGAAAAACTGTTTTTT
NA	TRBV7-9	15	TRBJ2-7	few	CASSSRETSLREQYF	TGTGCCAGCAGCTCCAGAGAGACCTCCCTACGAGAGCAGTACTTC
NA	TRBV14	14	TRBJ2-3	NA	CASSPLDYTDTQYF	TGTGCCAGCAGCCCCCTGGACTACACAGATACGCAGTATTTT
NA	TRBV7-4	15	TRBJ1-1	medium-sized	CASSLVPGRDTEAFF	TGTGCCAGCAGCTTAGTACCGGGGAGGGACACTGAAGCTTTCTTT
TRBD1	TRBV28	14	TRBJ2-7	medium-sized	CASSSGDSSYEQYF	TGTGCCAGCAGTTCCGGGGACAGCTCCTACGAGCAGTACTTC
NA	TRBV7-2	19	TRBJ2-3	medium-sized	CASSSKGLAGFRTTDTQYF	TGTGCCAGCAGCTCTAAAGGGCTAGCCGGGTTTCGTACCACAGATACGCAGTATTTT
TRBD2	TRBV27	15	TRBJ2-1	medium-sized	CASSGGGEGLNEQFF	TGTGCCAGCAGTGGGGGAGGGGAGGGTCTCAATGAGCAGTTCTTC
NA	TRBV19	14	TRBJ2-3	many	CASSLTGSGDTQYF	TGTGCCAGTAGTTTAACGGGCAGCGGAGATACGCAGTATTTT
NA	TRBV12-3/TRBV12-4	14	TRBJ1-5	many	CASAGTQLGQPQHF	TGTGCCAGCGCGGGGACCCAGTTGGGTCAGCCCCAGCATTTT
TRBD1	TRBV5-4	15	TRBJ2-7	NA	CASSFATGSSYEQYF	TGTGCCAGCAGCTTCGCGACAGGGAGCTCCTACGAGCAGTACTTC
TRBD2	TRBV5-5	15	TRBJ2-7	NA	CASSLDGGRASEQYF	TGTGCCAGCAGCTTGGATGGCGGGAGGGCCTCTGAGCAGTACTTC
NA	TRBV7-9	16	TRBJ2-2	medium-sized	CASSRWSQGGTGELFF	TGTGCCAGCAGCCGATGGAGCCAGGGCGGTACCGGGGAGCTGTTTTTT
NA	TRBV6-6	13	TRBJ1-5	many	CASSKDSYPPQHF	TGTGCCAGCAGTAAGGACAGTTACCCTCCCCAGCATTTT
NA	TRBV12-3/TRBV12-4	15	TRBJ2-2	many	CASSLGGANTGELFF	TGTGCCAGCAGTCTAGGAGGAGCGAACACCGGGGAGCTGTTTTTT
TRBD2	TRBV5-4	16	TRBJ2-7	many	CASSLELADQPYEQYF	TGTGCCAGCAGCTTGGAGCTAGCGGACCAGCCCTACGAGCAGTACTTC
TRBD2	TRBV20-1	14	TRBJ2-7	few	CSARDPRGGYEQYF	TGCAGTGCTAGAGATCCTCGGGGGGGATACGAGCAGTACTTC
NA	TRBV21-1	13	TRBJ1-1	medium-sized	CASNRATNTEAFF	TGTGCCAGCAACCGGGCGACGAACACTGAAGCTTTCTTT
NA	TRBV10-3	13	TRBJ1-6	few	CAISSDYNSPLHF	TGTGCCATCAGTAGCGACTATAATTCACCCCTCCACTTT
NA	TRBV6-2/TRBV6-3	13	TRBJ1-5	many	CASSYLINQPQHF	TGTGCCAGCAGTTATTTAATAAATCAGCCCCAGCATTTT
NA	TRBV20-1	13	TRBJ1-1	medium-sized	CSAPEGMNTEAFF	TGCAGTGCTCCAGAGGGGATGAACACTGAAGCTTTCTTT
NA	TRBV28	15	TRBJ1-1	medium-sized	CASSPGGTMNTEAFF	TGTGCCAGCAGTCCCGGGGGGACCATGAACACTGAAGCTTTCTTT
NA	TRBV20-1	13	TRBJ2-7	many	CSARDPGTPEQYF	TGCAGTGCTAGAGACCCAGGGACTCCCGAGCAGTACTTC
NA	TRBV3-1	15	TRBJ1-1	many	CASSPPGEGYTEAFF	TGTGCCAGCAGCCCCCCCGGGGAGGGTTACACTGAAGCTTTCTTT
NA	TRBV5-5	15	TRBJ1-1	medium-sized	CASSREGWDGPEAFF	TGTGCCAGCAGCAGGGAGGGGTGGGACGGTCCTGAAGCTTTCTTT
NA	TRBV7-9	15	TRBJ1-4	many	CASSPFGGENEKLFF	TGTGCCAGCAGCCCCTTTGGAGGGGAGAATGAAAAACTGTTTTTT
TRBD1	TRBV6-5	15	TRBJ2-7	medium-sized	CASSSGQGASHEQYF	TGTGCCAGCAGTTCTGGACAGGGGGCATCACACGAGCAGTACTTC
TRBD2	TRBV10-3	19	TRBJ2-2	many	CAINHPGLAGAQNTGELFF	TGTGCCATCAATCACCCGGGACTAGCGGGGGCCCAGAACACCGGGGAGCTGTTTTTT
TRBD1	TRBV20-1	15	TRBJ1-3	NA	CSARPGTGAGNTIYF	TGCAGTGCTAGACCCGGGACAGGGGCTGGAAACACCATATATTTT
NA	TRBV6-5	12	TRBJ1-2	many	CASSQTDRYYTF	TGTGCCAGCAGCCAAACCGACCGCTACTACACCTTC
TRBD1	TRBV20-1	13	TRBJ1-1	few	CSARDTGGTEAFF	TGCAGTGCTAGAGACACAGGGGGCACTGAAGCTTTCTTT
TRBD2	TRBV7-9	17	TRBJ2-1	few	CASSQWHASGLSNEQFF	TGTGCCAGCAGCCAATGGCATGCTAGCGGGTTGTCGAATGAGCAGTTCTTC
TRBD1	TRBV6-5	12	TRBJ2-3	NA	CATGTVTDTQYF	TGTGCCACCGGGACAGTCACAGATACGCAGTATTTT
TRBD1	TRBV27	14	TRBJ2-7	medium-sized	CASQRDRGLYEQYF	TGTGCCAGCCAAAGGGACAGGGGGCTCTACGAGCAGTACTTC
NA	TRBV21-1	14	TRBJ2-3	few	CASNPTHSTDTQYF	TGTGCCAGCAACCCCACGCACAGCACAGATACGCAGTATTTT
NA	TRBV5-1	15	TRBJ2-3	many	CASLRTATSTDTQYF	TGCGCCAGCCTACGGACTGCCACTAGCACAGATACGCAGTATTTT
TRBD2	TRBV20-1	13	TRBJ2-3	medium-sized	CSASSGGTDTQYF	TGCAGTGCTAGCAGCGGGGGCACAGATACGCAGTATTTT
NA	TRBV27	12	TRBJ2-1	medium-sized	CASSHQGYEQFF	TGTGCCAGCAGTCATCAGGGTTACGAGCAGTTCTTC